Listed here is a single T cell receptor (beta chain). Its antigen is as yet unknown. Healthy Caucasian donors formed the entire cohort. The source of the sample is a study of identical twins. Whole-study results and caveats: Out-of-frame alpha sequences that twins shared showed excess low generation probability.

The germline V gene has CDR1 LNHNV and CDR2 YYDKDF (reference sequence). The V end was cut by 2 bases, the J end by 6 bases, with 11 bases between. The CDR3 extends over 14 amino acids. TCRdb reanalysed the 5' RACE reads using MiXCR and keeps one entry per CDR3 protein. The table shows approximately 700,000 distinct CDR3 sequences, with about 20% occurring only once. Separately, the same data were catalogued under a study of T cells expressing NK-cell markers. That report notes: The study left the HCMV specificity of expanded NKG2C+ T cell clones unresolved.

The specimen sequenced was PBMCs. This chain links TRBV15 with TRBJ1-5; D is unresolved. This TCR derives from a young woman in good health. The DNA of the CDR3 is TGTGCCACCAGCAGACCAGGTGGTGGTCAGCCCCAGCATTTT. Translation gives CATSRPGGGQPQHF.